This T cell receptor (beta chain) originates from a study of T-cell reconstitution after alpha-beta-depleted transplantation in children. Whole-study findings and limits: The main origin of T-cell counts and diversity one year after transplant was newly produced T cells.

The CDR3 runs to 15 residues. V was clipped by 4 bases and J by 9 bases, with 21 bases between them. As it was prepared, the TCRbeta library received unique molecular identifiers. TCRdb called the PCR reads again in MiXCR, with one record for every CDR3 protein. This sample has about 400,000 distinct CDR3 sequences, with 16% found just once. Comment on this clonotype: Its antigen is not identified.

The receptor's source is a boy in the first two years of life who had a stem cell transplant for Wiskott-Aldrich syndrome, so the T cells may come from the graft donor. The rearrangement joins TRBV12-3 or TRBV12-4 to TRBJ1-1, with no clear D. Source: PBMCs, mostly from graft donor cells, taken 360 days after TCRalphabeta/CD19-depleted stem cell transplant. CDR3 nucleotides: TGTGCCAGCAGTTCCGCCTCCTTCAACCAGCTGAAAGCTTTCTTT. Translation gives CASSSASFNQLKAFF.